This T cell receptor beta chain was observed in a study of T cell responses to AZD1222 COVID-19 vaccine. Sequencing used immunoSEQ multiplex PCR; TCRdb keeps in-frame clones, though not all of them. The repertoire has roughly 150,000 clones, 87% of them found once; the top ten carry just over 9%. Germline CDR1 is KGHSH and CDR2 is LQKENI. This CDR3 spans 14 amino acids. The ends were cut back, 4 bases at V and 0 bases at J, with 7 bases in the middle. The clonotype was recovered from an adult who received the AZD1222 COVID-19 vaccine. The sequenced sample was peripheral blood, obtained 28 days after the second AZD1222 dose. V is TRBV18 and J is TRBJ1-3; D is ambiguous. The CDR3 loop is CASSHGSSGNTIYF. The CDR3 DNA follows: TGTGCCAGCTCACACGGGAGCTCTGGAAACACCATATATTTT. The full variable domain, rest sourced from reference TRBV18 and TRBJ1-3, is NAGVMQNPRHLVRRRGQEARLRCSPMKGHSHVYWYRQLPEEGLKFMVYLQKENIIDESGMPKERFSAEFPKEGPSILRIQQVVRGDSAAYFCASSHGSSGNTIYFGEGSWLTVV.